This TCR beta chain is drawn from a study of blood T cell repertoires in COVID-19. For the study at large: Acute-phase and convalescent COVID-19 samples originated in the United States, Italy and Spain. From T cells, B-cell-depleted T cells, or PBMCs came the material, which was cDNA or gDNA.

Recruitment covered roughly 24 US areas and drew participants whose ages spanned roughly 18 to 89 years. Two negative PCRs, clearance, or symptom resolution had been documented for recovered Cohort 3 donors. Method: immunoSEQ multiplex PCR; TCRdb's copy keeps in-frame clones and lacks some. The sample contains roughly 300,000 clones, 80% to 90% of which appear only once. Per the germline V gene, CDR1 is MNHEY and CDR2 is SVGAGI. Trimming took 6 bases from V and 7 from J; bases not matched to a gene: 9. This CDR3 contains 13 residues. Sequencing was carried out using PBMCs or T cells enriched from blood (not recorded which). The receptor comes from a woman between 18 and 30 years old who had recovered from COVID-19. The chain recombines TRBV6-5 with TRBJ2-7; TRBD1 matches at 7 bases. DNA of the CDR3: TGTGCCAGCAGGGCGACAGGGCGACGGGAGCAGTACTTC. This gives the protein CASRATGRREQYF.